Listed here are 11 T cell receptor beta chains from one sample, sequenced in a study. The sorted Tregs were CD4+CD25+CD127-/low cells. One entry per CDR3 protein results from TCRdb running MiXCR on the 5' RACE reads. Of 50,000 to 70,000 distinct CDR3 sequences in the sample, 20% were seen once. The sequencing sample was made of tumor-infiltrating Tregs sorted from the breast tumor. The receptors derive from a female donor with breast cancer.

J is TRBJ2-6 and V is TRBV16; D is unclear. This CDR3 is built from 14 residues. Germline CDR1 reads KGHSY; CDR2 reads FQNENV. Trimming shortened V by 2 bases and J by 2 bases, and 4 bases separated the two germline ends. CDR3 DNA: TGTGCCAGCAGCCAAGGGGCTGGGGCCAACGTCCTGACTTTC. It yields the protein CASSQGAGANVLTF. The whole variable domain, filled in from reference TRBV16 and TRBJ2-6, reads GEEVAQTPKHLVRGEGQKAKLYCAPIKGHSYVFWYQQVLKNEFKFLISFQNENVFDETGMPKERFSAKCLPNSPCSLEIQATKLEDSAVYFCASSQGAGANVLTFGAGSRLTVL.

This clonotype was found many times. The chain links TRBV6-5 to TRBJ1-1; TRBD1 aligns across 8 bases. Germline CDR1 reads MNHEY; CDR2 reads SVGAGI. The CDR3 totals 15 residues. The J segment lost 4 bases and the V segment lost 2 bases, leaving 6 bases of the junction unmatched. In DNA, the CDR3 is TGTGCCAGCAGTTACACTGGACAGGGACCCACTGAAGCTTTCTTT. It translates to CASSYTGQGPTEAFF.

This sequence joins TRBV5-1 and TRBJ1-1; no definite D call. CDR3 length: 14 residues. Germline V CDR1 and CDR2: SGHRS, YFSETQ. Trimming removed 0 bases from V and 1 base from J, with 7 bases in between. The CDR3 DNA is TGCGCCAGCAGCTTGGGGCAGGCGAACACTGAAGCTTTCTTT. This codes for CASSLGQANTEAFF.

Many counts were recorded for this clonotype. J is TRBJ1-1 and V is TRBV29-1, with a possible D match to TRBD1 (5 bases). Per the germline V gene, CDR1 is SQVTM and CDR2 is ANQGSEA. V gave up 4 bases and J gave up 5 bases, with 17 bases separating them. The CDR3 covers 14 residues. CDR3 sequence reads: CSVVDSRGRTEAFF. CDR3 DNA: TGCAGCGTTGTCGATAGTAGGGGTAGGACTGAAGCTTTCTTT.

There are a few counts of this clonotype. The chain has TRBV7-9 and TRBJ2-7, with TRBD1 identical over 8 bases. Losses at the gene ends were 4 bases for V and 5 bases for J; bases not matched to a gene: 10. Germline V gene sequence: CDR1 SEHNR, CDR2 FQNEAQ (reference sequence). The CDR3 is 15 amino acids. CDR3 DNA: TGTGCCAGCAGCTCTGACAGGGGCTGGGCGAACGAGCAGTACTTC. Encoded protein: CASSSDRGWANEQYF.

This clonotype has just a few counts. The chain is built from TRBV20-1 and TRBJ2-1; TRBD1 aligns across 9 bases. J was trimmed by 7 bases and V by 3 bases; bases with no gene match: 13. CDR3 length: 16 amino acids. Germline CDR1 is DFQATT and CDR2 is SNEGSKA (reference sequence). CDR3: CSARDRGKGRDNEQFF. The CDR3 nucleotides read TGCAGTGCTAGGGACAGGGGTAAAGGGAGGGATAATGAGCAGTTCTTC.

This clonotype came up a few times. The chain combines TRBV7-2 with TRBJ1-6, with no clear D. CDR3 length equals 16 residues. Germline V gene sequence: CDR1 SGHTA, CDR2 FQGNSA. The V end was cut by 0 bases, the J end by 6 bases, with 12 bases between. The DNA for the CDR3 is TGTGCCAGCAGCTTAGCGCTCAAACAGCCTAATTCACCCCTCCACTTT. It codes for CASSLALKQPNSPLHF.

CDR3 sequence (DNA): TGTGCCAGCCGTCTCACCGGGACCCACTACGAGCAGTACTTC. Translated, it gives CASRLTGTHYEQYF. This chain joins TRBV12-3 or TRBV12-4 and TRBJ2-7; D may correspond to TRBD1 or TRBD2 (5 bases each). The CDR3 sequence is 14 residues long. V was clipped by 8 bases and J by 3 bases, with 17 bases between them.

This clonotype has just a few counts. The chain is built from TRBV20-1 and TRBJ1-2, with D possibly TRBD1 on 5 matching bases. Germline values: CDR1 DFQATT, CDR2 SNEGSKA (reference sequence). Trimming shortened V by 5 bases and J by 6 bases, and 19 bases separated the two germline ends. The CDR3 has 14 amino acids. CDR3 sequence: CSALIDRGRDGYTF. In nucleotides, the CDR3 is TGCAGTGCTTTAATCGATCGGGGCAGGGATGGCTACACCTTC.

This clonotype was recorded many times. The genes are TRBV10-1 and TRBJ1-1, with a possible D match to TRBD1 (5 bases). The CDR3 has 13 amino acids. Germline values: CDR1 WNHNN, CDR2 SYGVQD (reference sequence). V dropped 2 bases and J dropped 1 base, with 5 bases sitting between them. The DNA for the CDR3 is TGCGCCAGCAGTGAGGGACAGAACACTGAAGCTTTCTTT. Encoded protein: CASSEGQNTEAFF.

This clonotype was seen a few times. This sequence joins TRBV30 and TRBJ2-5; tentatively, D is TRBD2 (5 bases). The germline gives CDR1 GTSNPN, CDR2 SVGIG (reference sequence). CDR3 length: 13 residues. The ends were cut back, 0 bases at V and 9 bases at J, with 14 bases in the middle. The CDR3 bases are TGTGCCTGGAGTGTAGACTCCTACGGGGCCCAGTACTTC. Its translation is CAWSVDSYGAQYF.